These 28 T cell receptor beta chains share one sample of origin, sequenced in a study of control samples from healthy donors and cancer patients. The method was immunoSEQ multiplex PCR; TCRdb's version includes in-frame clones alone and lacks a portion of them. The data show tens of thousands of clones, about 89% seen once. Material: PBMCs. The receptors shown here come from a woman in her forties or fifties with colorectal cancer.

This clone was seen more than once but under ten times. The identical CDR3 is also encoded by other nucleotide sequences in the sample. The genes are TRBV19 and TRBJ2-1, with no clear D. Germline V gene sequence: CDR1 LNHDA, CDR2 SQIVND (reference sequence). This CDR3 spans 15 amino acids. Trimming shortened V by 3 bases and J by 0 bases, and 9 bases separated the two germline ends. The CDR3 sequence: CASSISSVSYNEQFF. The CDR3 DNA reads as TGTGCCAGTAGTATTTCAAGTGTCTCCTACAATGAGCAGTTCTTC.

The genes are TRBV5-1 and TRBJ1-4; D not resolved. Germline CDR1 is SGHRS and CDR2 is YFSETQ. V was trimmed by 2 bases and J by 3 bases, leaving 20 bases between them. This CDR3 comprises 18 residues. CDR3 loop: CASSLYGVKNRANEKLFF. CDR3 sequence (DNA): TGCGCCAGCAGCTTATACGGGGTTAAAAATAGGGCTAATGAAAAACTGTTTTTT.

The gene calls are TRBV6-1 and TRBJ1-3, with D possibly matching TRBD1 (6 bases). The CDR3 runs to 13 residues. Trimming took 8 bases from V and 4 from J, leaving 12 bases between them. Germline V gene lookup returns CDR1 MNHNS and CDR2 SASEGT. CDR3 in DNA: TGTGCCAGCGGGCAGGGGTCGGGAAACACCATATATTTT. Its translation: CASGQGSGNTIYF.

The CDR3 DNA reads as TGTGCCAGCAGTCGAACTAGCGGGGGGGTTGTCGAGCAGTTCTTC. This codes for CASSRTSGGVVEQFF. This chain connects TRBV11-1 to TRBJ2-1; 13 positions agree with TRBD2. Per germline, CDR1 SGHAT and CDR2 FQDESV (reference sequence). V lost 6 bases, J lost 10 bases, and 9 bases stayed unmatched. The CDR3 sequence is 15 residues long. Based on the CDR3 plus reference TRBV11-1 and TRBJ2-1, the full variable domain is EAEVAQSPRYKITEKSQAVAFWCDPISGHATLYWYRQILGQGPELLVQFQDESVVDDSQLPKDRFSAERLKGVDSTLKIQPAELGDSAMYLCASSRTSGGVVEQFFGPGTRLTVL.

The chain has TRBV7-2 and TRBJ2-5; D may be TRBD2 (5 bases). Trimming took 5 bases from V and 3 from J, leaving 19 bases between them. CDR1 is SGHTA and CDR2 is FQGNSA in the germline V gene. The CDR3 runs to 16 residues. This CDR3 reads CASSPYARGYEETQYF. The CDR3 DNA is TGTGCCAGCAGCCCTTACGCCCGGGGATACGAAGAGACCCAGTACTTC.

The chain recombines TRBV6-5 with TRBJ1-6, with unresolved D. Germline assignment: CDR1 MNHEY and CDR2 SVGAGI. The CDR3 consists of 13 residues. V was pared by 5 bases and J by 4 bases, with 6 bases between. The CDR3 reads CASSQNYNSPLHF. The CDR3 region has the DNA TGTGCCAGCAGTCAGAATTATAATTCACCCCTCCACTTT.

Only one count was recorded for this clone. This chain links TRBV7-8 with TRBJ1-2; 8 nucleotides align to TRBD1. The junction had 12 bases not matched to a gene; V was cut back by 5 bases and J by 7 bases. The germline V gene encodes CDR1 SGHVS and CDR2 FQNEAQ. There are 15 residues in the CDR3. The CDR3 DNA is TGTGCCAGCAGCCCCAGGACAGGGAGCCCGGGTGGCTACACCTTC. This codes for CASSPRTGSPGGYTF. The whole variable domain, remainder taken from reference TRBV7-8 and TRBJ1-2, is GAGVSQSPRYKVAKRGQDVALRCDPISGHVSLFWYQQALGQGPEFLTYFQNEAQLDKSGLPSDRFFAERPEGSVSTLKIQRTQQEDSAVYLCASSPRTGSPGGYTFGSGTRLTVV.

This rearrangement joins TRBV28 to TRBJ2-3, with a tentative D call TRBD2 (5 bases). CDR3 size: 17 residues. Trimming took 2 bases from V and 0 from J, leaving 15 bases between them. In germline, CDR1 is MDHEN, CDR2 SYDVKM. The CDR3 spells CASSLTLYGVSTDTQYF. In nucleotides, the CDR3 is TGTGCCAGCAGTTTAACCCTCTACGGGGTAAGCACAGATACGCAGTATTTT.

V is TRBV6-4 and J is TRBJ2-3, with D perhaps given as TRBD1 or TRBD2 (5 bases each). Trimming took off 1 base at V and 10 bases at J, with 15 bases between the two ends. The length of the CDR3 is 14 residues. Germline assignment: CDR1 MRHNA and CDR2 SNTAGT. The CDR3 region is CASSDWGSSAAQYF. CDR3 nucleotides: TGTGCCAGCAGTGACTGGGGGTCCTCGGCTGCGCAGTATTTT.

The V and J genes are TRBV19 and TRBJ2-5, with D unresolved. CDR1 and CDR2 (germline): LNHDA, SQIVND (reference sequence). Between the trimmed V and J ends, which lost 1 base and 0 bases, there was a span of 6 bases. This CDR3 is built from 14 residues. CDR3 nucleotide sequence: TGTGCCAGTAGTATAGGACGAGACCAAGAGACCCAGTACTTC. Protein product: CASSIGRDQETQYF.

The chain combines TRBV19 with TRBJ2-3; TRBD1 is a possible D gene (6 bases). CDR1 is LNHDA and CDR2 is SQIVND in the germline V gene (reference sequence). The CDR3 consists of 15 residues. V dropped 5 bases and J dropped 0 bases, with 12 bases sitting between them. The CDR3 DNA follows: TGTGCCAGTAGTCTACCGGGACATAGCACAGATACGCAGTATTTT. Translating gives CASSLPGHSTDTQYF.

The sample holds one count of this clone. The rearrangement uses TRBV27 and TRBJ2-2, with TRBD2 identical over 7 bases. The CDR3 is made up of 16 amino acids. Germline CDR1 and CDR2: MNHEY and SMNVEV (reference sequence). The J segment lost 7 bases and the V segment lost 6 bases, leaving 14 bases of the junction unmatched. DNA of the CDR3: TGTGCCAGCAGCATCCACCCGACTAGCCAAAGCGGGGAGCTGTTTTTT. Protein sequence: CASSIHPTSQSGELFF.

This chain connects TRBV6-2 or TRBV6-3 to TRBJ1-1; maybe TRBD1 (6 bases). Trimming removed 2 bases from V and 5 bases from J, with 15 bases in between. The CDR3 runs to 15 residues. CDR1 MNHEY and CDR2 SVGEGT come from the germline V gene. The CDR3 loop is CASSYRWTVGTEAFF. CDR3 in DNA: TGTGCCAGCAGTTACCGATGGACAGTGGGGACTGAAGCTTTCTTT.

The chain links TRBV14 to TRBJ1-6, with TRBD1 identical over 9 bases. This CDR3 comprises 15 residues. The V segment lost 4 bases and the J segment 7 bases; nucleotides outside the gene matches: 5. The germline V gene encodes CDR1 SGHDN and CDR2 FVKESK. The CDR3 here is CASSLGTGRNSPLHF. In nucleotides, the CDR3 is TGTGCCAGCAGCCTTGGGACAGGGAGGAATTCACCCCTCCACTTT. Complete variable domain (other parts from reference TRBV14 and TRBJ1-6): EAGVTQFPSHSVIEKGQTVTLRCDPISGHDNLYWYRRVMGKEIKFLLHFVKESKQDESGMPNNRFLAERTGGTYSTLKVQPAELEDSGVYFCASSLGTGRNSPLHFGNGTRLTVT.

This chain uses TRBV7-2 with TRBJ1-1; no clear D. CDR3 size: 17 residues. Germline CDR1 and CDR2: SGHTA and FQGNSA. The V gene lost 0 bases and the J gene lost 0 bases, with 14 bases spanning the gap. The CDR3 spells CASSLAGNFEMNTEAFF. The CDR3 DNA sequence: TGTGCCAGCAGCTTAGCGGGCAATTTCGAAATGAACACTGAAGCTTTCTTT.

This rearrangement joins TRBV12-3 or TRBV12-4 to TRBJ1-2, with D possibly being TRBD1 (5 bases). The V gene lost 7 bases and the J gene lost 8 bases, with 17 bases spanning the gap. This CDR3 region has 13 residues. CDR3 loop: CASTPGYGGGYTF. In DNA, the CDR3 is TGTGCCAGCACCCCGGGGTACGGGGGGGGCTACACCTTC.

A single count supports this clone. The chain carries TRBV12-3 or TRBV12-4 and TRBJ1-2, with D possibly being TRBD1 (5 bases). CDR3 length equals 13 residues. V was shortened by 6 bases and J by 4 bases, with 12 bases between the two germline ends. The CDR3 DNA reads as TGTGCCAGCAGGCCCGGGACGTCCTATGGCTACACCTTC. Amino acids: CASRPGTSYGYTF.

This chain uses TRBV12-3 or TRBV12-4 with TRBJ1-1, with D tentatively TRBD1 (6 bases). The CDR3 spans 13 residues. Trimming took off 3 bases at V and 3 bases at J, with 8 bases between the two ends. This CDR3 is CASSFSGDTEAFF. The DNA for the CDR3 is TGTGCCAGCAGTTTTTCAGGGGACACTGAAGCTTTCTTT.

The J gene is TRBJ2-2, the V gene TRBV5-4, with D maybe TRBD2 (6 bases). Germline CDR1 SGHNT, CDR2 YYREEE (reference sequence). This CDR3 spans 17 amino acids. V gave up 4 bases and J gave up 1 base, with 17 bases separating them. For the CDR3, the DNA is TGTGCCAGCAGCCGGACGGTGGGGGGAAGGAACACCGGGGAGCTGTTTTTT. Its protein is CASSRTVGGRNTGELFF.

The V call is TRBV4-3, the J call TRBJ1-2; TRBD1 matches at 7 bases. The germline V gene encodes CDR1 LGHNA and CDR2 YSLEER. This CDR3 spans 17 amino acids. J was trimmed by 4 bases and V by 4 bases; bases with no gene match: 15. The CDR3: CASSPGGGRTLGYGYTF. The DNA for the CDR3 is TGCGCCAGCAGCCCGGGAGGGGGCAGGACCCTTGGCTATGGCTACACCTTC.

The genes are TRBV29-1 and TRBJ2-4, with D possibly being TRBD1 (6 bases). There are 11 residues in the CDR3. Trimming pared 7 bases from V and 14 bases from J, leaving 18 bases between. CDR1 SQVTM and CDR2 ANQGSEA come from the germline V gene. This chain's CDR3 is CSARSGAREYF. As DNA, the CDR3 is TGCAGCGCCAGATCAGGGGCGCGTGAGTACTTC. Filled out from reference TRBV29-1 and TRBJ2-4, the complete variable domain reads SAVISQKPSRDICQRGTSLTIQCQVDSQVTMMFWYRQQPGQSLTLIATANQGSEATYESGFVIDKFPISRPNLTFSTLTVSNMSPEDSSIYLCSARSGAREYFGAGTRLSVL.

The chain couples TRBV7-2 to TRBJ1-4; 11 bases fit TRBD1. The V gene's germline CDR1 is SGHTA and CDR2 FQGNSA. Trimming cost V 6 bases and J 6 bases; bases outside gene matches: 9. The CDR3 sequence is 16 residues long. CDR3 nucleotide sequence: TGTGCCAGCAGTTTGGGGGACAGGGGGTCTTATGAAAAACTGTTTTTT. It encodes CASSLGDRGSYEKLFF. Full variable domain (remainder filled in from reference TRBV7-2 and TRBJ1-4): GAGVSQSPSNKVTEKGKDVELRCDPISGHTALYWYRQSLGQGLEFLIYFQGNSAPDKSGLPSDRFSAERTGGSVSTLTIQRTQQEDSAVYLCASSLGDRGSYEKLFFGSGTQLSVL.

The chain employs TRBV4-3 and TRBJ2-3, with 8 bases aligning to TRBD2. CDR3 length: 16 amino acids. Germline V lookup: CDR1 LGHNA, CDR2 YSLEER. J was trimmed by 0 bases and V by 3 bases; bases with no gene match: 5. CDR3 residues: CASSQGVAGSTDTQYF. The CDR3 bases are TGCGCCAGCAGCCAGGGAGTAGCGGGGAGCACAGATACGCAGTATTTT.

This clone was recorded only once. CDR3 DNA sequence: TGTGCCAGCAACTCTTGGGGGGTCGATACGCAGTATTTT. Its protein is CASNSWGVDTQYF. V usage is TRBV7-9 and J usage is TRBJ2-3, with TRBD2 as a possible D gene (6 bases). The germline V and J ends were trimmed by 7 bases and 6 bases, with 14 bases remaining between them. The germline V gene has CDR1 SEHNR and CDR2 FQNEAQ (reference sequence). The CDR3 totals 13 residues.

CDR3 coding DNA: TGTGCCTGGCAGAGGACAGGGCTCGGTAATGAGCAGTTCTTC. Its protein product is CAWQRTGLGNEQFF. The chain links TRBV30 to TRBJ2-1; 8 nucleotides line up with TRBD1. This CDR3 has 14 residues. The junction had 10 bases not matched to a gene; V was cut back by 5 bases and J by 7 bases. Per germline, CDR1 GTSNPN and CDR2 SVGIG (reference sequence). The full variable domain, its missing parts supplied by reference TRBV30 and TRBJ2-1, is SQTIHQWPATLVQPVGSPLSLECTVEGTSNPNLYWYRQAAGRGLQLLFYSVGIGQISSEVPQNLSASRPQDRQFILSSKKLLLSDSGFYLCAWQRTGLGNEQFFGPGTRLTVL.

The chain has TRBV9 and TRBJ1-2; no reliable D call. V was pared by 0 bases and J by 5 bases, with 5 bases between. Looked up from germline, CDR1 is SGDLS and CDR2 is YYNGEE. CDR3 length equals 12 residues. The DNA for the CDR3 is TGTGCCAGCAGCGTAGACACGTATGGCTACACCTTC. Its translation is CASSVDTYGYTF.

The chain combines TRBV18 with TRBJ1-1, with 7 bases matching TRBD1. The CDR3 has 13 amino acids. J was trimmed by 7 bases and V by 3 bases; bases with no gene match: 5. The germline V gene has CDR1 KGHSH and CDR2 LQKENI. The CDR3 protein is CASSPGTAREAFF. The CDR3 DNA is TGTGCCAGCTCACCGGGGACAGCCCGTGAAGCTTTCTTT.

The chain couples TRBV7-2 to TRBJ2-3, with 9 nucleotides matching TRBD2. This CDR3 comprises 16 residues. In germline, CDR1 is SGHTA, CDR2 FQGNSA. The trim removed 2 bases at V and 5 bases at J, leaving 8 bases unmatched. The CDR3 region is CASSLSPAGGVDTQYF. The CDR3 region has the DNA TGTGCCAGCAGCTTATCCCCAGCGGGGGGAGTAGATACGCAGTATTTT.